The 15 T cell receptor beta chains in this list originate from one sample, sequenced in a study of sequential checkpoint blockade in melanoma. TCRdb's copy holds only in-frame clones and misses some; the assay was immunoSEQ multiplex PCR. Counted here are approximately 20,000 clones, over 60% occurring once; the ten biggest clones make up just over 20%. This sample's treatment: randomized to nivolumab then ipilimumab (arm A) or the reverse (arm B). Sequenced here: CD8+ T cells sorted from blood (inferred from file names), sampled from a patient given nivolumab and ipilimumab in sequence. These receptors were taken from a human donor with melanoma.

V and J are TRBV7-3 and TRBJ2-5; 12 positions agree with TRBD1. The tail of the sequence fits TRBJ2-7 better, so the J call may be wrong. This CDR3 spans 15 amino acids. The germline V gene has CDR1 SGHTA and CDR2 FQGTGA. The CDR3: CASSLTGTGGHEQYF. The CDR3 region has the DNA TGTGCCAGCAGCTTGACTGGGACAGGGGGCCACGAGCAGTACTTC.

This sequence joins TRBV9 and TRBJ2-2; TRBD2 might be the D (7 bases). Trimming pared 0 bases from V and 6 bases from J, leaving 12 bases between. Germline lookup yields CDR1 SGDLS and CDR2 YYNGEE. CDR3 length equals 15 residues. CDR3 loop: CASSVEGGYPGELFF. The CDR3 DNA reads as TGTGCCAGCAGCGTAGAGGGGGGGTACCCCGGGGAGCTGTTTTTT.

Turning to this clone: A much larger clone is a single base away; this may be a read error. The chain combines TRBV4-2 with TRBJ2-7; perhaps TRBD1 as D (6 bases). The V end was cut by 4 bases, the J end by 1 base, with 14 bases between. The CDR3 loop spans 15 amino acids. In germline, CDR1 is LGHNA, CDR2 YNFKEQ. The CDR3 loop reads CASSPSLTGSYEQYF. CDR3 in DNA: TGTGCCAGCAGCCCATCACTGACAGGATCCTACGAGCAGTACTTC.

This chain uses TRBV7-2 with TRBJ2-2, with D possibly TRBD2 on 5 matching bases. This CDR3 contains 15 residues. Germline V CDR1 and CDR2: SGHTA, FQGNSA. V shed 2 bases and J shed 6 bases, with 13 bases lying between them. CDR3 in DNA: TGTGCCAGCAGCTTAAGGGCGGCCGGGGCCGGGGAGCTGTTTTTT. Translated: CASSLRAAGAGELFF.

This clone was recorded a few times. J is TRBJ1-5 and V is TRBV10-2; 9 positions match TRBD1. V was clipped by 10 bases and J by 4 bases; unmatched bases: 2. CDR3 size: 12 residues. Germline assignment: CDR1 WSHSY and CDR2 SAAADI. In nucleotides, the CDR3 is TGCGCCACTGGGACAGGGAATCAGCCCCAGCATTTT. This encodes CATGTGNQPQHF.

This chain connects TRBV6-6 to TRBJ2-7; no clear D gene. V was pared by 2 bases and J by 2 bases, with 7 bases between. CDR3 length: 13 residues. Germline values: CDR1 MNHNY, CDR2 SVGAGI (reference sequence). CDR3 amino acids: CASSYGQTYEQYF. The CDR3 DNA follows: TGTGCCAGCAGTTACGGCCAGACCTACGAGCAGTACTTC.

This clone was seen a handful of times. Here the CDR3 DNA reads TGTGCCAGCAGCAGGGGGCAGGGACCTGAAAAACTGTTTTTT. Translated, it gives CASSRGQGPEKLFF. J is TRBJ1-4 and V is TRBV6-5, with 8 bases that match TRBD1. Germline V gene lookup returns CDR1 MNHEY and CDR2 SVGAGI. V dropped 6 bases and J dropped 7; count of bases not matched to a gene: 7. The CDR3 covers 14 residues.

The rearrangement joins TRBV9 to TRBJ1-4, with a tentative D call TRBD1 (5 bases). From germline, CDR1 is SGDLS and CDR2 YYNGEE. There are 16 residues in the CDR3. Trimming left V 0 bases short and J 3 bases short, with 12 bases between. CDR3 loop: CASSVGWGGANEKLFF. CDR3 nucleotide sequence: TGTGCCAGCAGCGTAGGATGGGGGGGAGCTAATGAAAAACTGTTTTTT.

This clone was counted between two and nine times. In nucleotides, the CDR3 is TGTGCCAGCAGCTTAGTGGGCGGGGGGGCCGGAGATACGCAGTATTTT. Translation: CASSLVGGGAGDTQYF. The chain joins TRBV7-8 to TRBJ2-3, with TRBD2 matching 9 bases. The CDR3 consists of 16 residues. Looked up from germline, CDR1 is SGHVS and CDR2 is FQNEAQ. The ends lost 1 base at V and 5 bases at J; junction bases unmatched: 7.

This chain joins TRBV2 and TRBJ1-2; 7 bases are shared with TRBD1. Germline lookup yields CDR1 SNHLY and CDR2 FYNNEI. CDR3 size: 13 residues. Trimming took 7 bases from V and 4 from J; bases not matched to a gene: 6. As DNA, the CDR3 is TGTGCCAGCACTTCTCGACAGGGCTATGGCTACACCTTC. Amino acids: CASTSRQGYGYTF. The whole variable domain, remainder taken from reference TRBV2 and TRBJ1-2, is EPEVTQTPSHQVTQMGQEVILRCVPISNHLYFYWYRQILGQKVEFLVSFYNNEISEKSEIFDDQFSVERPDGSNFTLKIRSTKLEDSAMYFCASTSRQGYGYTFGSGTRLTVV.

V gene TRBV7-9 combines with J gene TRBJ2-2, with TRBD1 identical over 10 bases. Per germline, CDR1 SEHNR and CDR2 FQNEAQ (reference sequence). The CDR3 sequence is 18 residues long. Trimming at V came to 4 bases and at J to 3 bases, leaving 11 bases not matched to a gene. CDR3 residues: CASSSTAGQGVHTGELFF. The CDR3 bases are TGTGCCAGCAGCTCAACTGCCGGACAGGGGGTTCACACCGGGGAGCTGTTTTTT.

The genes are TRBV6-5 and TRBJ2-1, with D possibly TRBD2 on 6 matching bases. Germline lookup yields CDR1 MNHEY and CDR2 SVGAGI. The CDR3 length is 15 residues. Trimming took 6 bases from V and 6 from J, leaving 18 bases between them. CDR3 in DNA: TGTGCCAGCAGGCCTAACGGGCCGGGGGTCAATGAGCAGTTCTTC. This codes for CASRPNGPGVNEQFF.

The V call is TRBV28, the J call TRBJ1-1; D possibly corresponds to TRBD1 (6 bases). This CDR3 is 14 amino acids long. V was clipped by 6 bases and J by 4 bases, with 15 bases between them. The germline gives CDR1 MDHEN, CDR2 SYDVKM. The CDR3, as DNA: TGTGCCAGCAGGTACCAGGGGTTTATCACTGAAGCTTTCTTT. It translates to CASRYQGFITEAFF. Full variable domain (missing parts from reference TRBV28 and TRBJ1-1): DVKVTQSSRYLVKRTGEKVFLECVQDMDHENMFWYRQDPGLGLRLIYFSYDVKMKEKGDIPEGYSVSREKKERFSLILESASTNQTSMYLCASRYQGFITEAFFGQGTRLTVV.

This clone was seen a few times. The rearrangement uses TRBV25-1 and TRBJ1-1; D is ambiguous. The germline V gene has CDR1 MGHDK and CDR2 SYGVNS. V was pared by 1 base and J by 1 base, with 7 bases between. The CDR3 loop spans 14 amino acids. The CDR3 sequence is CASSELQSNTEAFF. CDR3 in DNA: TGTGCCAGCAGTGAATTACAGTCGAACACTGAAGCTTTCTTT.

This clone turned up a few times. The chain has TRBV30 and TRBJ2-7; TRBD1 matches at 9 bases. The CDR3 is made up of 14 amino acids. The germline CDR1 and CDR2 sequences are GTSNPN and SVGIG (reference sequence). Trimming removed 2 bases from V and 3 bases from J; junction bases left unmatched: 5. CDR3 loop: CAWSTGTGSYEQYF. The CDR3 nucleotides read TGTGCCTGGAGTACCGGGACAGGGAGCTACGAGCAGTACTTC.